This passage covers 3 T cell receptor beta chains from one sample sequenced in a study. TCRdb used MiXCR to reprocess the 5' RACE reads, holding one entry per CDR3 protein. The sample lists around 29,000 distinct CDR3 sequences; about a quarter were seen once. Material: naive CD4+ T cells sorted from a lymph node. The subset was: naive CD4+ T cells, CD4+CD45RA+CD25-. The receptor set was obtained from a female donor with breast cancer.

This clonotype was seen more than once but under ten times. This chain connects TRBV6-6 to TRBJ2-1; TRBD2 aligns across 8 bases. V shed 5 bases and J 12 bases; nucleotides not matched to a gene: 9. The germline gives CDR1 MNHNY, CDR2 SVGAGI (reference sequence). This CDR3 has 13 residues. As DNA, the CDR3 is TGTGCCAGCAGTCTGAGGACTAGCTCTGGGCAGTTCTTC. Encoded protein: CASSLRTSSGQFF.

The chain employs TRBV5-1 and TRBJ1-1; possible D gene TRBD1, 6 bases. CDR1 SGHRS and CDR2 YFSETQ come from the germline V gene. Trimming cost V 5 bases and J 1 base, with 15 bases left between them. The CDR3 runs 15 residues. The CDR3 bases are TGCGCCAGCAGTGATCCCGCACAGGGGAACACTGAAGCTTTCTTT. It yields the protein CASSDPAQGNTEAFF.

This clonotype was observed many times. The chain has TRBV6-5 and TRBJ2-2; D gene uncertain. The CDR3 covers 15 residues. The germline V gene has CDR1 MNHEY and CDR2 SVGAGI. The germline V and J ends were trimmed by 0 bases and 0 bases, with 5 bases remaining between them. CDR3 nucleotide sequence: TGTGCCAGCAGTTACTCGACGGCGAACACCGGGGAGCTGTTTTTT. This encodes CASSYSTANTGELFF.